These 11 T cell receptor beta chains came from one sample sequenced in a study of blood T cell repertoires in COVID-19. Clones were read by immunoSEQ multiplex PCR, and TCRdb kept only the in-frame ones, dropping some. The sample has around 200,000 clones; approximately 90% are singletons. The specimen sequenced was peripheral blood. Every receptor here comes from a woman in her late teens or twenties who had recovered from COVID-19.

The chain joins TRBV2 to TRBJ1-1; D perhaps matches TRBD1 (6 bases). There are 15 residues in the CDR3. From germline, CDR1 is SNHLY and CDR2 FYNNEI. The V end was cut by 6 bases, the J end by 5 bases, with 19 bases between. The CDR3 DNA follows: TGTGCCAGCAGCCCAGATACAGGGAGTGGTACTGAAGCTTTCTTT. Its protein product is CASSPDTGSGTEAFF.

The count of this clone is one. The rearrangement joins TRBV7-8 to TRBJ2-2; tentatively, D is TRBD1 (6 bases). The V end was cut by 8 bases, the J end by 10 bases, with 23 bases between. CDR3 length: 15 residues. The germline V gene has CDR1 SGHVS and CDR2 FQNEAQ. As DNA, the CDR3 is TGTGCCAGCTCGAACCAGCCCCAGGGGCTGAAGGAGCTGTTTTTT. Translated: CASSNQPQGLKELFF.

The chain couples TRBV18 to TRBJ2-5, with D perhaps TRBD2 (5 bases). V lost 3 bases and J 2 bases, leaving 10 bases between the germline ends. This CDR3 has 14 residues. CDR1 is KGHSH, CDR2 LQKENI, per germline. The CDR3 region has the DNA TGTGCCAGCTCACCTGGGTCGGGACAAGAGACCCAGTACTTC. This translates into CASSPGSGQETQYF.

This CDR3 is CASSELSMGQGAPNEKLFF. DNA of the CDR3: TGTGCCAGCAGTGAATTAAGTATGGGACAGGGGGCGCCTAATGAAAAACTGTTTTTT. The J gene is TRBJ1-4, the V gene TRBV6-1; TRBD1 matches at 12 bases. V was pared by 2 bases and J by 3 bases, with 10 bases of the junction left unmatched. The CDR3 contains 19 residues. Germline-derived CDR1 and CDR2 are MNHNS and SASEGT.

This clone was detected only a few times. This chain uses TRBV3-1 (or the pseudogene TRBV3-2) with TRBJ2-3; weak D call: TRBD2 (5 bases). The germline V gene has CDR1 LGHDT and CDR2 YNNKEL (reference sequence). The CDR3 covers 17 residues. The V end was cut by 4 bases, the J end by 0 bases, with 17 bases between. The chain's CDR3 is CASSPDIVGVSTDTQYF. The CDR3 coding sequence is TGTGCCAGCAGCCCAGATATCGTGGGAGTCAGCACAGATACGCAGTATTTT.

The V and J genes are TRBV20-1 and TRBJ2-2, with D perhaps TRBD2 (6 bases). There are 15 residues in the CDR3. V was clipped by 3 bases and J by 4 bases, with 15 bases between them. Germline CDR1 is DFQATT and CDR2 is SNEGSKA (reference sequence). CDR3 sequence: CSASTTSSRTGELFF. The DNA for the CDR3 is TGCAGTGCTAGTACCACTAGCTCCCGCACCGGGGAGCTGTTTTTT.

The chain has TRBV7-8 and TRBJ2-7; 8 nucleotides line up with TRBD2. This CDR3 has 14 amino acids. Trimming removed 6 bases from V and 5 bases from J; junction bases left unmatched: 9. Per the germline V gene, CDR1 is SGHVS and CDR2 is FQNEAQ. The DNA for the CDR3 is TGTGCCAGCAGTTTCAGCGGGGGTGGCGACGAGCAGTACTTC. This translates into CASSFSGGGDEQYF.

This chain uses TRBV11-2 with TRBJ2-1; 9 nucleotides agree with TRBD1. The CDR3 has 18 residues. V shed 3 bases and J 4 bases; nucleotides not matched to a gene: 13. Per the germline V gene, CDR1 is SGHAT and CDR2 is FQNNGV. In DNA, the CDR3 is TGTGCCAGCAGCTTCAGGGGGTTCGTGGGACAGGGTTACAATGAGCAGTTCTTC. This translates into CASSFRGFVGQGYNEQFF.

CDR3 residues: CATSDPSSGGAADTQYF. CDR3 coding DNA: TGTGCCACCAGTGATCCCTCTAGCGGGGGGGCCGCAGATACGCAGTATTTT. The rearrangement links TRBV24-1 to TRBJ2-3; the match to TRBD2 covers 12 bases. Unmatched junction bases numbered 7, after V lost 3 bases and J lost 4 bases. Per the germline V gene, CDR1 is KGHDR and CDR2 is SFDVKD. This CDR3 spans 17 amino acids.

The rearrangement links TRBV14 to TRBJ1-1; weak D call: TRBD1 (5 bases). With 4 bases removed from V and 0 bases from J, the gap between germline ends came to 9 bases. Per germline, CDR1 SGHDN and CDR2 FVKESK. The CDR3 is 14 residues long. The CDR3 DNA reads TGTGCCAGCAGCCCCAGGGCCGTGAACACTGAAGCTTTCTTT. Its translation: CASSPRAVNTEAFF.

The chain is built from TRBV5-1 and TRBJ1-2, with D tentatively TRBD1 (6 bases). V was pared by 0 bases and J by 8 bases, with 14 bases between. The CDR3 runs to 14 residues. CDR1 is SGHRS and CDR2 is YFSETQ in the germline V gene. The CDR3 nucleotides read TGCGCCAGCAGCTTGGATACAGGGATCGGCGGCTACACCTTC. This sequence encodes CASSLDTGIGGYTF.